The rows below give T cell receptor beta chains drawn from one sample of a study of T-cell reconstitution after alpha-beta-depleted transplantation in children. Each CDR3 protein is one row after TCRdb ran MiXCR on the PCR reads. The sample yields some 490,000 distinct CDR3 sequences, around 12% seen once. The material sequenced was PBMCs from the stem cell graft donor, taken from the stem cell graft. The receptors were sampled from a human donor who donated a stem cell graft to a child with combined immunodeficiency. The conserved cysteine and the conserved F or W are not part of the CDR3 here. The order of the fields is J gene, V gene, CDR3 protein.

TRBJ1-4,TRBV28,ASSLSREKLF
TRBJ2-7,TRBV7-9,ASSLAGRAYEQY
TRBJ1-4,TRBV7-2,ASSPHGEGKLF
TRBJ2-7,TRBV19,ASSIQTGTFYEQY
TRBJ2-1,TRBV12-3/TRBV12-4,ASSFSFGIPGRDEQF
TRBJ2-1,TRBV12-3/TRBV12-4,ASSFQRPYNEQF
TRBJ2-1,TRBV12-3/TRBV12-4,ASTPGDTYNEQF
TRBJ2-2,TRBV7-8,ASFGTGELF
TRBJ2-4,TRBV5-1,ASRNERGAKNIQY
TRBJ2-5,TRBV30,AGRVAGEETQY
TRBJ1-5,TRBV6-6,ASREQGDQPQH
TRBJ2-3,TRBV12-3/TRBV12-4,ASSPSGHTDTQY
TRBJ2-1,TRBV9,ASSQSPGLGDEQF
TRBJ2-7,TRBV5-1,ASSGSGGAFYDEQY
TRBJ2-1,TRBV6-2/TRBV6-3,ASSNDAIQQF
TRBJ2-1,TRBV6-1,ASSETPYNEQF
TRBJ2-3,TRBV12-3/TRBV12-4,ASSPNRDTQY
TRBJ2-1,TRBV30,AFSNRLVNEQF
TRBJ2-1,TRBV29-1,SAPRPNSGEQF
TRBJ2-1,TRBV12-3/TRBV12-4,ASSFTGPTGNEQF
TRBJ2-1,TRBV20-1,SARQGEGYNEQF
TRBJ2-3,TRBV7-2,ASSSPSGSDTQY
TRBJ1-1,TRBV7-3,ASSSGRGEAF
TRBJ1-1,TRBV20-1,SASSELERSNEAF
TRBJ2-5,TRBV28,ASSIGLAGTQETQY
TRBJ2-1,TRBV12-3/TRBV12-4,ASTLSRGRSSYNEQF
TRBJ1-4,TRBV20-1,SAREQFNEKLF
TRBJ2-7,TRBV5-4,ASSLRESSYEQY
TRBJ2-3,TRBV18,ASSPTAQPTDTQY
TRBJ2-3,TRBV12-3/TRBV12-4,ASSFAGVTDTQY
TRBJ1-2,TRBV4-2,ASSQDMHREGGYT
TRBJ1-1,TRBV4-1,ASSQGVLVTEAF
TRBJ1-6,TRBV12-3/TRBV12-4,ASSLGQINSPLH
TRBJ1-5,TRBV29-1,SVQLNWDSNQPQH
TRBJ2-1,TRBV6-2/TRBV6-3,ASSWDHDNEQF
TRBJ2-1,TRBV5-1,ASSRDSLYNEQF
TRBJ2-7,TRBV6-2/TRBV6-3,AIGPIRGSYEQY
TRBJ2-7,TRBV21-1,ASSKADRGSYEQY
TRBJ2-7,TRBV21-1,ASSPHPVLPLWDLEQY
TRBJ2-1,TRBV3-1,ASSLAGPIYNEQF
TRBJ2-7,TRBV7-2,ASSLAGTEYEQY